Here is one TCR beta chain with its context. The antigen is not known. The PCR employed 60 Vbeta primers together with 13 Jbeta primers. Clones were sequenced by immunoSEQ multiplex PCR, and TCRdb holds only the in-frame ones, with some missing. The sample has under 150,000 clones; roughly 80% are singletons. The data were taken from a study of cytomegalovirus exposure and HLA in healthy donors. Study as a whole: Prior work identified about 120 million unique TCR beta sequences in some 180 million T cells. Drawn from HLA-typed donors, approximately 86 million unique TCRs were held in an early data release. Findings of the study overall: Most TCR sequences were rare, but some public TCRs occurred in many donors. Some V segments (TRBV6-2 and TRBV6-3 among them) were excluded as indistinguishable.

Trimming cost V 0 bases and J 2 bases; bases outside gene matches: 14. The germline gives CDR1 MNHEY, CDR2 SMNVEV (reference sequence). CDR3 size: 19 residues. V and J are TRBV27 and TRBJ2-7; TRBD2 matches at 9 bases. This sequence was found in a woman in her 40s in good health and CMV-seropositive. Sequenced: PBMCs. The CDR3 region has the DNA TGTGCCAGCAGTTTATCGATCCTATCAGCTAGCGGGATACCCTACGAGCAGTACTTC. It specifies CASSLSILSASGIPYEQYF.